This TCR beta chain was obtained from a study of T cells expressing NK-cell markers. In the study overall: Seven donors tested HCMV-seropositive and one tested seronegative among the eight sequenced. Study results and limitations: Researchers report these clonotypes also headed the CD3+CD56-NKG2C+ fraction in a handful of donors.

The CDR3 spans 17 residues. The germline CDR1 and CDR2 sequences are LGHNA and YSLEER. The cDNA for TCR beta came from 5'RACE template switching with UMIs. TCRdb re-called the 5' RACE reads; every CDR3 protein appears as one record, without DNA. This listing includes 440,000 or so distinct CDR3 sequences. Worth noting for this clonotype: As yet, its antigen is unknown.

The receptor comes from a woman aged 18 to 75 in good health. The rearrangement links TRBV4-3 to TRBJ2-3; the D gene TCRdb calls, TRBD1, cannot be checked with no DNA. The specimen sequenced was blood T cells: a sorted CD56 or NKG2C T cell subset, CD4+ or CD8+ T cells, or bulk PBMC T cells (not recorded which). The CDR3 sequence is CASSQDPSGTGTDTQYF.